A single sample gave rise to the 7 T cell receptor beta chains below, sequenced in a study of blood T cells in healthy people across ages. Through a sample-barcoded 5' primer and a J-beta primer mix, a second PCR was run for roughly 7 to 12 cycles. TCRdb re-analysed the 5' RACE reads in MiXCR, keeping a single row per CDR3 protein. The profile covers around 1.7 million distinct CDR3 sequences, with under 30% appearing a single time and more than 6% taken by the ten largest. The sample consisted of blood. The receptors shown here come from a woman in her thirties in good health.

This clonotype was observed a handful of times. The chain combines TRBV12-3 or TRBV12-4 with TRBJ2-1; maybe TRBD1 (6 bases). The CDR3 covers 12 residues. V dropped 7 bases and J dropped 12 bases, with 16 bases sitting between them. For the CDR3, the DNA is TGTGCCAGCAAACTCCTCGGACAGTCGCAGTTCTTC. This translates into CASKLLGQSQFF.

This clonotype was counted many times. This chain uses TRBV6-1 with TRBJ1-2; TRBD1 might be the D (6 bases). Germline V gives CDR1 MNHNS, CDR2 SASEGT. V was clipped by 0 bases and J by 5 bases, with 13 bases between them. CDR3 size: 15 residues. As DNA, the CDR3 is TGTGCCAGCAGTGAAGCAGGCAGGGGCGGGTATGGCTACACCTTC. The encoded protein is CASSEAGRGGYGYTF.

This clonotype appeared many times. V usage is TRBV29-1 and J usage is TRBJ2-3, with D maybe TRBD2 (6 bases). CDR1 is SQVTM, CDR2 ANQGSEA, per germline. The CDR3 runs to 12 residues. V was clipped by 4 bases and J by 1 base, with 6 bases between them. The CDR3 loop is CSVGRGTDTQYF. The CDR3 nucleotides read TGCAGCGTTGGGAGGGGCACAGATACGCAGTATTTT.

This clonotype was seen only a few times. The V and J genes are TRBV6-1 and TRBJ2-7; unclear D gene. Trimming removed 6 bases at V and 1 base at J, with 13 bases between. Germline CDR1 reads MNHNS; CDR2 reads SASEGT. The CDR3 contains 14 residues. This CDR3 reads CASSPYSGSYEQYF. Written as DNA, the CDR3 is TGTGCCAGCAGCCCCTACTCCGGTTCCTACGAGCAGTACTTC.

Ten or more counts support this clonotype. The chain joins TRBV29-1 to TRBJ2-7; unclear D gene. The CDR3 has 13 residues. V was trimmed by 4 bases and J by 0 bases, leaving 10 bases between them. Germline CDR1 and CDR2: SQVTM and ANQGSEA. The CDR3 spells CSVGSLDSYEQYF. The CDR3, as DNA: TGCAGCGTTGGAAGTCTGGACTCCTACGAGCAGTACTTC.

In its sample, this clonotype was seen a few times. The chain joins TRBV18 to TRBJ2-1; D remains ambiguous. Germline assignment: CDR1 KGHSH and CDR2 LQKENI. CDR3 length: 13 amino acids. The germline V and J ends were trimmed by 6 bases and 10 bases, with 16 bases remaining between them. The CDR3 sequence: CASSSQQDWEQFF. CDR3 sequence (DNA): TGTGCCAGCTCTTCCCAGCAGGATTGGGAGCAGTTCTTC.

The sample holds one count of this clonotype. CDR3 DNA: TGTGCCAGCAGCCGCCCCACGGGACAGAAATCAATAGATGAAAAACTGTTTTTT. This encodes CASSRPTGQKSIDEKLFF. The chain uses TRBV7-9 and TRBJ1-4; TRBD1 aligns across 7 bases. CDR1 SEHNR and CDR2 FQNEAQ come from the germline V gene (reference sequence). V was clipped by 5 bases and J by 6 bases; unmatched bases: 18. The CDR3 is 18 amino acids.